The next 32 T cell receptor beta chains were all read from a single sample in a study of T cells in Graves' hyperthyroidism and ophthalmopathy. There were TCR beta CDR3 regions amplified from RNA transcripts. The primer set for the first-round RT-PCR of the TCR CDR3 was HTBI. MiXCR, run by TCRdb on the multiplex PCR reads, gives a single entry per CDR3 protein. The sample carries about 500,000 distinct CDR3 sequences, 46% recorded once. Source material: peripheral blood or thyroid tissue (not recorded which). These receptors came from an adult woman with Graves' disease, either hyperthyroidism or ophthalmopathy (not recorded which).

This clonotype was counted a few times. The J gene is TRBJ2-2, the V gene TRBV15, with D possibly being TRBD2 (6 bases). The CDR3 spans 16 residues. The V gene lost 0 bases and the J gene lost 4 bases, with 12 bases spanning the gap. The germline CDR1 and CDR2 sequences are LNHNV and YYDKDF (reference sequence). The CDR3, as DNA: TGTGCCACCAGCAGAGATCTTGCGGGGTTCACCGGGGAGCTGTTTTTT. This gives the protein CATSRDLAGFTGELFF.

This chain connects TRBV19 to TRBJ1-5, with D uncertain. Germline V CDR1 and CDR2: LNHDA, SQIVND (reference sequence). V was shortened by 7 bases and J by 6 bases, with 16 bases between the two germline ends. This CDR3 spans 14 amino acids. The CDR3 bases are TGTGCCAGTAAAGATGAGGGCTTCGCTCAGCCCCAGCATTTT. Protein: CASKDEGFAQPQHF.

This chain joins TRBV7-9 and TRBJ2-7; D remains ambiguous. Germline assignment: CDR1 SEHNR and CDR2 FQNEAQ (reference sequence). The CDR3 contains 14 residues. V gave up 5 bases and J gave up 1 base, with 12 bases separating them. CDR3 region: CASSPNSRSYEQYF. The CDR3 DNA sequence: TGTGCCAGCAGCCCTAACTCGCGTTCCTACGAGCAGTACTTC.

The chain combines TRBV5-1 with TRBJ2-1; D tentatively fits TRBD1 or TRBD2 (5 bases each). Germline V gives CDR1 SGHRS, CDR2 YFSETQ. The CDR3 loop spans 17 amino acids. V lost 5 bases to trimming and J lost 3 bases, with 21 bases between them. CDR3 DNA sequence: TGCGCCAGCAGGCCAGGGAGTGGGACGTGGGGCTACAATGAGCAGTTCTTC. This codes for CASRPGSGTWGYNEQFF. The variable domain in full, completed from reference TRBV5-1 and TRBJ2-1, reads KAGVTQTPRYLIKTRGQQVTLSCSPISGHRSVSWYQQTPGQGLQFLFEYFSETQRNKGNFPGRFSGRQFSNSRSEMNVSTLELGDSALYLCASRPGSGTWGYNEQFFGPGTRLTVL.

V and J are TRBV7-2 and TRBJ2-2; no definite D call. The CDR3 sequence is 15 residues long. The V end was cut by 1 base, the J end by 3 bases, with 9 bases between. Germline V gene lookup returns CDR1 SGHTA and CDR2 FQGNSA. CDR3: CASSLGQSHTGELFF. The CDR3 DNA is TGTGCCAGCAGCTTAGGCCAGTCCCACACCGGGGAGCTGTTTTTT. Supplemented by reference TRBV7-2 and TRBJ2-2, the full variable domain reads GAGVSQSPSNKVTEKGKDVELRCDPISGHTALYWYRQSLGQGLEFLIYFQGNSAPDKSGLPSDRFSAERTGGSVSTLTIQRTQQEDSAVYLCASSLGQSHTGELFFGEGSRLTVL.

This clonotype has a count of ten or more. The chain has TRBV19 and TRBJ1-1, with 7 bases that match TRBD1. Germline CDR1 is LNHDA and CDR2 is SQIVND (reference sequence). The V and J ends lost 10 bases and 1 base, in that order; junction bases with no gene match: 6. This CDR3 comprises 13 residues. In nucleotides, the CDR3 is TGTGCCACTCAGACAGGGAGGAACACTGAAGCTTTCTTT. The encoded protein is CATQTGRNTEAFF.

Many counts were recorded for this clonotype. The chain is built from TRBV20-1 and TRBJ2-2; TRBD2 aligns across 11 bases. The V gene end was trimmed by 0 bases and the J gene end by 3 bases; junction bases not matched to a gene: 6. From germline, CDR1 is DFQATT and CDR2 SNEGSKA (reference sequence). This CDR3 has 17 amino acids. The CDR3 DNA follows: TGCAGTGCTAGAGATTGGCTAGCGGGAGGTTACACCGGGGAGCTGTTTTTT. Residues: CSARDWLAGGYTGELFF.

This clonotype was recorded at least ten times. The chain is built from TRBV2 and TRBJ2-7; 7 bases match TRBD2. The CDR3 contains 16 residues. CDR1 is SNHLY, CDR2 FYNNEI, per germline. V was clipped by 2 bases and J by 2 bases; unmatched bases: 9. The CDR3 spells CASSEFSSGGPYEQYF. CDR3 coding DNA: TGTGCCAGCAGTGAATTTTCTAGCGGAGGGCCCTACGAGCAGTACTTC. The full variable domain, completed using reference TRBV2 and TRBJ2-7, is EPEVTQTPSHQVTQMGQEVILRCVPISNHLYFYWYRQILGQKVEFLVSFYNNEISEKSEIFDDQFSVERPDGSNFTLKIRSTKLEDSAMYFCASSEFSSGGPYEQYFGPGTRLTVT.

This clonotype has a handful of counts. The chain has TRBV5-1 and TRBJ2-2; a possible D gene is TRBD1 (5 bases). Per the germline V gene, CDR1 is SGHRS and CDR2 is YFSETQ. CDR3 size: 16 residues. The V and J ends lost 0 bases and 2 bases respectively, with 11 bases between them. The CDR3 DNA is TGCGCCAGCAGCTTGGGGCAGGGCGGAAACACCGGGGAGCTGTTTTTT. Amino acid sequence: CASSLGQGGNTGELFF.

The V and J genes are TRBV20-1 and TRBJ1-5; TRBD1 might be the D (5 bases). V lost 6 bases and J lost 13, with 19 bases in between. The V gene's germline CDR1 is DFQATT and CDR2 SNEGSKA (reference sequence). The CDR3 extends over 12 amino acids. In nucleotides, the CDR3 is TGCAGTGCCTTAAACCGGGGCCCGATGCAGCATTTT. It codes for CSALNRGPMQHF.

This clonotype was counted many times. The gene calls are TRBV7-9 and TRBJ1-2; 9 bases line up with TRBD1. Per germline, CDR1 SEHNR and CDR2 FQNEAQ (reference sequence). The CDR3 runs to 16 residues. The trim removed 3 bases at V and 0 bases at J, leaving 5 bases unmatched. The CDR3 is CASSFGDRDPNYGYTF. The CDR3 DNA sequence: TGTGCCAGCAGCTTTGGGGACAGGGACCCTAACTATGGCTACACCTTC.

This clonotype was observed many times. This chain uses TRBV19 with TRBJ1-5, with D tentatively TRBD1 (5 bases). V was trimmed by 0 bases and J by 2 bases, leaving 8 bases between them. This CDR3 region has 15 residues. Germline V CDR1 and CDR2: LNHDA, SQIVND (reference sequence). The CDR3 loop is CASSIDRGGNQPQHF. The DNA of the CDR3 is TGTGCCAGTAGTATAGATCGAGGGGGCAATCAGCCCCAGCATTTT. The full variable domain, its missing parts supplied by reference TRBV19 and TRBJ1-5, is DGGITQSPKYLFRKEGQNVTLSCEQNLNHDAMYWYRQDPGQGLRLIYYSQIVNDFQKGDIAEGYSVSREKKESFPLTVTSAQKNPTAFYLCASSIDRGGNQPQHFGDGTRLSIL.

The chain combines TRBV10-3 with TRBJ2-3; perhaps TRBD1 as D (6 bases). Germline CDR1 reads ENHRY; CDR2 reads SYGVKD. The V end lost 10 bases, the J end lost 1 base, and 18 bases lay between the germline ends. The CDR3 totals 15 residues. CDR3 in DNA: TGTGCCACCAGGCCCCAGGGGACGCGCACAGATACGCAGTATTTT. As protein: CATRPQGTRTDTQYF.

The chain joins TRBV12-3 or TRBV12-4 to TRBJ1-1; D is perhaps TRBD1 (6 bases). V gave up 6 bases and J gave up 6 bases, with 17 bases separating them. The CDR3 has 14 amino acids. This chain's CDR3 is CASSTEGVGAEAFF. The DNA for the CDR3 is TGTGCCAGCAGCACGGAGGGGGTGGGCGCTGAAGCTTTCTTT.

The chain is built from TRBV9 and TRBJ1-1; 7 bases fit TRBD1. With 1 base clipped from V and 2 bases from J, the junction kept 5 bases outside the gene matches. The V gene's germline CDR1 is SGDLS and CDR2 YYNGEE. The CDR3 length is 15 residues. This chain's CDR3 is CASSVSGGGNTEAFF. The CDR3 DNA is TGTGCCAGCAGCGTATCAGGGGGAGGAAACACTGAAGCTTTCTTT. Full variable domain (outside the CDR3, taken from reference TRBV9 and TRBJ1-1): DSGVTQTPKHLITATGQRVTLRCSPRSGDLSVYWYQQSLDQGLQFLIQYYNGEERAKGNILERFSAQQFPDLHSELNLSSLELGDSALYFCASSVSGGGNTEAFFGQGTRLTVV.

The chain joins TRBV3-1 to TRBJ1-1; D is unclear. This CDR3 is 18 amino acids long. With 4 bases removed from V and 1 base from J, the gap between germline ends came to 22 bases. Germline V gene lookup returns CDR1 LGHDT and CDR2 YNNKEL (reference sequence). The CDR3 DNA sequence: TGTGCCAGCAGCCGCTTCGGGCGGGCGGTGTTTGGGAACACTGAAGCTTTCTTT. As protein: CASSRFGRAVFGNTEAFF.

This clonotype has ten or more counts. The rearrangement links TRBV2 to TRBJ1-2; TRBD1 matches 12 bases. The junction had 13 bases not matched to a gene; V was cut back by 8 bases and J by 3 bases. The CDR3 runs 17 residues. CDR1 is SNHLY, CDR2 FYNNEI, per germline. The CDR3 here is CASLNAGTGGADYGYTF. The CDR3 bases are TGTGCCAGCCTTAACGCGGGGACAGGGGGCGCCGACTATGGCTACACCTTC.

At least ten counts were recorded for this clonotype. The chain links TRBV7-3 to TRBJ1-1; D is undetermined. Per the germline V gene, CDR1 is SGHTA and CDR2 is FQGTGA. The CDR3 is 14 amino acids. V lost 5 bases to trimming and J lost 4 bases, with 14 bases between them. CDR3 region: CASSPRVGFTEAFF. CDR3 DNA: TGTGCCAGCAGCCCCCGCGTAGGGTTCACTGAAGCTTTCTTT.

As to this clonotype: A read error may explain this, as a much larger clone is one base away. V and J are TRBV7-9 and TRBJ2-7; 12 nucleotides match TRBD2. The CDR3 length is 14 residues. V shed 6 bases and J 7 bases; nucleotides not matched to a gene: 7. Germline CDR1 is SEHNR and CDR2 is FQNEAQ (reference sequence). The CDR3 DNA sequence: TGTGCCAGCAGTCCTAGCGGGGGGGCGGGAGAGCAGTACTTC. This gives the protein CASSPSGGAGEQYF.

This sequence joins TRBV7-2 and TRBJ2-1; 12 bases match TRBD2. The CDR3 has 14 residues. V was pared by 5 bases and J by 9 bases, with 5 bases of the junction left unmatched. CDR1 SGHTA and CDR2 FQGNSA come from the germline V gene. CDR3 in amino acids: CASSARLAGAEQFF. The CDR3 region has the DNA TGTGCCAGCAGCGCCCGACTAGCGGGGGCTGAGCAGTTCTTC. The full variable domain, with the rest looked up from reference TRBV7-2 and TRBJ2-1, is GAGVSQSPSNKVTEKGKDVELRCDPISGHTALYWYRQSLGQGLEFLIYFQGNSAPDKSGLPSDRFSAERTGGSVSTLTIQRTQQEDSAVYLCASSARLAGAEQFFGPGTRLTVL.

J is TRBJ1-6 and V is TRBV6-6; D unresolved. Germline loops: CDR1 MNHNY, CDR2 SVGAGI (reference sequence). CDR3 size: 13 residues. Trimming took 0 bases from V and 7 from J, leaving 4 bases between them. The CDR3 reads CASSYSKNSPLHF. CDR3 bases: TGTGCCAGCAGTTACTCGAAAAATTCACCCCTCCACTTT.

The chain carries TRBV11-1 and TRBJ2-7; a weak D match, TRBD2 (5 bases). Germline V gene data show CDR1 as SGHAT and CDR2 as FQDESV (reference sequence). V lost 0 bases and J 6 bases, leaving 12 bases between the germline ends. This CDR3 is built from 14 residues. The CDR3 DNA sequence: TGTGCCAGCAGCTTAGCAGCGGTCCCTAGCGAGCAGTACTTC. This translates into CASSLAAVPSEQYF.

The CDR3 here is CATSTQYF. CDR3 in DNA: TGTGCCACCAGCACCCAGTACTTC. J is TRBJ2-5 and V is TRBV15; D is unclear. V was pared by 4 bases and J by 9 bases, with 0 bases between. The CDR3 has 8 amino acids. Germline CDR1 and CDR2: LNHNV and YYDKDF (reference sequence).

In its sample, this clonotype was seen once. This chain connects TRBV10-3 to TRBJ1-3; 8 bases fit TRBD1. Germline CDR1 is ENHRY and CDR2 is SYGVKD. The CDR3 contains 13 residues. V trimming: 6 bases; J trimming: 9 bases; junction bases outside the gene matches: 7. The chain's CDR3 is CAIRGGQGPTIYF. The CDR3 nucleotides are TGTGCCATCAGGGGAGGACAGGGACCCACCATATATTTT.

This clonotype has only one observation. The J gene is TRBJ1-2, the V gene TRBV12-3 or TRBV12-4; D unclear. CDR3 length: 14 residues. The V gene lost 2 bases and the J gene lost 0 bases, with 7 bases spanning the gap. The CDR3 sequence is CASSLSVSNYGYTF. CDR3 nucleotides: TGTGCCAGCAGTTTATCGGTTTCTAACTATGGCTACACCTTC.

The chain is built from TRBV10-2 and TRBJ1-5; the match to TRBD1 covers 9 bases. V lost 6 bases and J lost 6; bases outside the gene matches: 12. This CDR3 contains 16 residues. In germline, CDR1 is WSHSY, CDR2 SAAADI. The DNA for the CDR3 is TGCGCCAGCAGCCAAGATCGCGGGACAGGGCTTCAGCCCCAGCATTTT. This sequence encodes CASSQDRGTGLQPQHF.

This clonotype was counted at least ten times. The CDR3 region has the DNA TGCAGTGCTGCCTCCCAGTTACAGAACGGGGAGCTGTTTTTT. Protein sequence: CSAASQLQNGELFF. V gene TRBV20-1 combines with J gene TRBJ2-2; D remains ambiguous. V lost 5 bases, J lost 7 bases, and 17 bases lay in between. The CDR3 totals 14 residues. Germline CDR1 and CDR2: DFQATT and SNEGSKA (reference sequence).

This clonotype was picked up a small number of times. The J gene is TRBJ2-7, the V gene TRBV20-1; weak D call: TRBD1 (6 bases). CDR1 and CDR2 (germline): DFQATT, SNEGSKA (reference sequence). V was clipped by 1 base and J by 2 bases, with 9 bases between them. CDR3 length: 13 amino acids. The CDR3 loop reads CSARGNRAYEQYF. The CDR3 bases are TGCAGTGCTAGAGGGAACAGGGCCTACGAGCAGTACTTC.

This clonotype came up many times. The chain is built from TRBV11-2 and TRBJ2-7, with 9 bases identical to TRBD2. V shed 4 bases, J shed 3 bases, and the junction held 4 bases outside the gene matches. Germline CDR1 and CDR2: SGHAT and FQNNGV. This CDR3 comprises 14 residues. The CDR3 reads CASSSLSGSYEQYF. In nucleotides, the CDR3 is TGTGCCAGCAGCTCCCTTAGCGGGAGCTACGAGCAGTACTTC.

The CDR3 sequence is CASSLDGGVDGYTF. The DNA for the CDR3 is TGCGCCAGCAGCTTGGATGGGGGCGTTGATGGCTACACCTTC. The V call is TRBV5-1, the J call TRBJ1-2, with D tentatively TRBD1 (6 bases). Trimming removed 0 bases from V and 6 bases from J, with 12 bases in between. This CDR3 has 14 amino acids. In germline, CDR1 is SGHRS, CDR2 YFSETQ.

The chain couples TRBV29-1 to TRBJ2-7, with TRBD2 matching over 8 bases. This CDR3 contains 14 residues. Germline CDR1 is SQVTM and CDR2 is ANQGSEA. In DNA, the CDR3 is TGCAGTACAGGTCGGGGGGGTGAGTTCTACGAGCAGTACTTC. This encodes CSTGRGGEFYEQYF.

This clonotype was seen a few times. This chain joins TRBV7-9 and TRBJ1-1; D might be TRBD1 (5 bases). V gave up 5 bases and J gave up 4 bases, with 11 bases separating them. Germline V gives CDR1 SEHNR, CDR2 FQNEAQ (reference sequence). The CDR3 has 13 residues. The CDR3 nucleotides read TGTGCCAGCAGCCCATCCAGGGCCACTGAAGCTTTCTTT. Amino acids: CASSPSRATEAFF.